This T cell receptor (beta chain) is from a study of beta chain features in type 1 diabetes. Turning to the study itself: Patient and healthy donor groups were alike in age, gender and cell yields.

This clone showed up just a few times. Its antigen remains unknown. Since all of the isolated RNA was reverse transcribed, expressed TCRB transcripts were what got sequenced. Generated by immunoSEQ multiplex PCR, the TCRdb table keeps only in-frame clones and is missing some. The sample includes 300,000 to 450,000 clones, 10% to 15% of them seen just once. Unmatched junction bases numbered 14, after V lost 4 bases and J lost 4 bases. CDR1 LGHNA and CDR2 YSLEER come from the germline V gene. The CDR3 consists of 17 residues. Broader study findings: Resolution of whether HLA type affects TCRB rearrangement was not achieved here. Shorter TCRB CDR3s, moderately but significantly so, marked every one of the four CD4+ subsets in Type 1 diabetes patients. VDJ junctions from type 1 diabetes patients carried fewer insertions and larger deletions. Patients showed naive, central memory and Treg TCRB repertoires that appeared more similar than those of healthy donors.

The receptor was isolated from a woman in her late teens or twenties with type 1 diabetes. Sequencing input: naive CD4+ T cells from blood. The V call is TRBV4-3, the J call TRBJ2-5, with TRBD1 identical over 8 bases. The CDR3, as DNA: TGCGCCAGCAGCCCGACGTCAGGGGGCGGGTCTCGAGAGACCCAGTACTTC. This gives the protein CASSPTSGGGSRETQYF.